This TCR beta chain appears in the sequencing data of a study of blood T cells in healthy people across ages. Study-wide results and limits: Higher diversity, along with more naive CD4+ cells, distinguished long-lived donors from aged donors. In older individuals, TCR beta diversity per million T cells was lower, falling roughly linearly with age.

Primed by a sample-barcoded 5' primer and a J-beta primer mix, a second PCR proceeded for 7 to 11 cycles. TCRdb redid the calling of the 5' RACE reads with MiXCR, one entry per CDR3 protein. The table records 750,000 to 950,000 distinct CDR3 sequences, 25% to 30% of them present only once. As for this clonotype: Its target is unknown.

The J segment lost 1 base and the V segment lost 3 bases, leaving 10 bases of the junction unmatched. Germline V CDR1 and CDR2: MGHRA, YSYEKL. The CDR3 spans 17 residues. This same sample was also part of a study on T cells of mothers and their children. Turning to that study: Every mother supplied over 8 million TCR beta CDR3 reads and every child about 3 million.

This chain connects TRBV4-1 to TRBJ1-1; 8 nucleotides match TRBD1. Sequencing was done on a sample of blood. The receptor was derived from a woman in her 40s in good health. The CDR3 sequence is CASSQIYPGTGNTEAFF. In DNA, the CDR3 is TGCGCCAGCAGCCAGATTTATCCCGGGACAGGGAACACTGAAGCTTTCTTT.